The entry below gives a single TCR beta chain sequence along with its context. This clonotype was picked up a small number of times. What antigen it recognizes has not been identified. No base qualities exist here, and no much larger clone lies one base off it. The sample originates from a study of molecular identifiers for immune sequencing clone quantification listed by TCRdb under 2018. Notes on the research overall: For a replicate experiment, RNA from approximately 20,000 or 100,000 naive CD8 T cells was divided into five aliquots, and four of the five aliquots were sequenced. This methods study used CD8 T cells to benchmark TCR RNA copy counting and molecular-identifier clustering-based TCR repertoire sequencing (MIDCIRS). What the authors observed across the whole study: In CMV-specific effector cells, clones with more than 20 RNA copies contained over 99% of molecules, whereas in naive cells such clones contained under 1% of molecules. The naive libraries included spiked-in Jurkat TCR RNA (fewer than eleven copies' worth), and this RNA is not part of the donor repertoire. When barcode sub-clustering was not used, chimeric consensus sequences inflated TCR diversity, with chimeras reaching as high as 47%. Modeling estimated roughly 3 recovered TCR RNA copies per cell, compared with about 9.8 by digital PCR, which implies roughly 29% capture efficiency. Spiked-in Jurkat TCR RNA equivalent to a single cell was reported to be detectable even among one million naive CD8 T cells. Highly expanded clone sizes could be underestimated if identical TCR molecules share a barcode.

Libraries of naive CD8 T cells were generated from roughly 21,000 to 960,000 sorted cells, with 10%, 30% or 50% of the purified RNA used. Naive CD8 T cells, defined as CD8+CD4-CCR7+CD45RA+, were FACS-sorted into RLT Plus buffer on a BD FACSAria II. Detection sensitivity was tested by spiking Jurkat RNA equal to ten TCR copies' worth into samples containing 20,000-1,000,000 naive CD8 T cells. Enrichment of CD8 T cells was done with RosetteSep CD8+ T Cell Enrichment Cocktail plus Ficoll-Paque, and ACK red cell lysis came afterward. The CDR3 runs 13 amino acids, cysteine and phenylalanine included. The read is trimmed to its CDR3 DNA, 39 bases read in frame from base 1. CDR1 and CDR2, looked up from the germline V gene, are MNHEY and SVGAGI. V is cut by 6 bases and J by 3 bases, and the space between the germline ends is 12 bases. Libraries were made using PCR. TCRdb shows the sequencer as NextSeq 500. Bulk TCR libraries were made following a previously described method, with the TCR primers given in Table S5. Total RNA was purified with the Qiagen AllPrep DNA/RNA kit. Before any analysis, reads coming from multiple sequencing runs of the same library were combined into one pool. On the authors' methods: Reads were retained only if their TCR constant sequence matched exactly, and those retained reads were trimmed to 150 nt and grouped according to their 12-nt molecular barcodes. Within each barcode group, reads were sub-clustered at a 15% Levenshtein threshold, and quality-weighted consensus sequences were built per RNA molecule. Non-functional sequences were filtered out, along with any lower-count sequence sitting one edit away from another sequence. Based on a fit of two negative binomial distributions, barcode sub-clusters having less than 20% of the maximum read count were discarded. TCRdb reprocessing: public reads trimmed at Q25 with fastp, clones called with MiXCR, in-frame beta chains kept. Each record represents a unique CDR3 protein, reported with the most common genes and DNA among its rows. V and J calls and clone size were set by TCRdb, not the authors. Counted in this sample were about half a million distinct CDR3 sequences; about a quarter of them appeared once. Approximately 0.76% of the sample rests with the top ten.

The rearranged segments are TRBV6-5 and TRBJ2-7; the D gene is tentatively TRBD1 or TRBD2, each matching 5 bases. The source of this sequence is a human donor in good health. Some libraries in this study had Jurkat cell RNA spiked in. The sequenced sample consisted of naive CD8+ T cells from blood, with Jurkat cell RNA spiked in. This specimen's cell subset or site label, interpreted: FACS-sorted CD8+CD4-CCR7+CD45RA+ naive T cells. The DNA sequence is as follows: TGTGCCAGCAGCCCCAGAGGGGACTACGAGCAGTACTTC. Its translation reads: CASSPRGDYEQYF.